These 20 T cell receptor beta chains were sequenced from one sample in a study of STAT5B mutations in CD4+ large granular lymphocyte leukemia. Profiled with immunoSEQ multiplex PCR; TCRdb holds only in-frame clones, not every one. The sample holds nearly 45,000 clones, 80% to 90% seen once. Sequencing was carried out using CD4+ T cells from blood buffy coats. These receptor sequences come from a human donor in good health.

The chain employs TRBV11-2 and TRBJ1-5, with D unresolved. V gave up 5 bases and J gave up 4 bases, with 9 bases separating them. Germline-derived CDR1 and CDR2 are SGHAT and FQNNGV. CDR3 length equals 13 residues. Written as DNA, the CDR3 is TGTGCCAGCAGCCTGTCTAGAAATCAGCCCCAGCATTTT. As protein: CASSLSRNQPQHF. Full variable domain (rest looked up from reference TRBV11-2 and TRBJ1-5): EAGVAQSPRYKIIEKRQSVAFWCNPISGHATLYWYQQILGQGPKLLIQFQNNGVVDDSQLPKDRFSAERLKGVDSTLKIQPAKLEDSAVYLCASSLSRNQPQHFGDGTRLSIL.

The chain joins TRBV7-9 to TRBJ1-1, with 7 positions matching TRBD1. CDR1 SEHNR and CDR2 FQNEAQ come from the germline V gene (reference sequence). The CDR3 sequence is 14 residues long. After removal of 4 bases from V and 6 bases from J, the junction contained 8 bases not matched to a gene. For the CDR3, the DNA is TGTGCCAGCAGCTCGAGGGGGCGCGGCGCTGAAGCTTTCTTT. Translated: CASSSRGRGAEAFF.

The chain recombines TRBV2 with TRBJ1-2, with 8 bases that match TRBD1. The CDR3 has 13 residues. Losses at the gene ends were 5 bases for V and 4 bases for J; bases not matched to a gene: 3. Germline assignment: CDR1 SNHLY and CDR2 FYNNEI. For the CDR3, the DNA is TGTGCCAGCAGTTCAGACAGGGGCTATGGCTACACCTTC. It specifies CASSSDRGYGYTF.

As to this clone: The same CDR3 can be traced to other DNA sequences in this sample. The J gene is TRBJ1-1, the V gene TRBV7-2; D gene uncertain. This CDR3 is built from 13 residues. Germline loops: CDR1 SGHTA, CDR2 FQGNSA. Trimming pared 5 bases from V and 0 bases from J, leaving 7 bases between. Here the CDR3 reads CASSPYLNTEAFF. For the CDR3, the DNA is TGTGCCAGCAGCCCGTACTTGAACACTGAAGCTTTCTTT. Filled out from reference TRBV7-2 and TRBJ1-1, the complete variable domain reads GAGVSQSPSNKVTEKGKDVELRCDPISGHTALYWYRQSLGQGLEFLIYFQGNSAPDKSGLPSDRFSAERTGGSVSTLTIQRTQQEDSAVYLCASSPYLNTEAFFGQGTRLTVV.

The CDR3, as DNA: TGTGCCAGCAGCTTGGTTACGATTAACTATGGCTACACCTTC. It codes for CASSLVTINYGYTF. The gene calls are TRBV5-8 and TRBJ1-2; D gene unclear. CDR1 and CDR2 from the germline V gene are SGHTS and YDEGEE. V gave up 0 bases and J gave up 1 base, with 7 bases separating them. The CDR3 is 14 residues long.

The V call is TRBV7-2, the J call TRBJ2-7, with D hard to call. The length of the CDR3 is 14 residues. V shed 1 base and J shed 3 bases, with 10 bases lying between them. Germline CDR1 reads SGHTA; CDR2 reads FQGNSA. CDR3 region: CASSLEGKVYEQYF. CDR3 sequence (DNA): TGTGCCAGCAGCTTAGAAGGGAAAGTCTACGAGCAGTACTTC.

The chain couples TRBV5-6 to TRBJ1-1; 8 bases are shared with TRBD1. Germline V gene lookup returns CDR1 SGHDT and CDR2 YYEEEE. V lost 3 bases to trimming and J lost 8 bases; unmatched junction nucleotides: 12. The CDR3 runs to 15 residues. CDR3 protein: CASSSTVRGRGEAFF. In DNA, the CDR3 is TGTGCCAGCAGCTCTACCGTCAGGGGGCGGGGGGAAGCTTTCTTT.

The chain uses TRBV11-3 and TRBJ2-1, with D possibly TRBD2 on 5 matching bases. This CDR3 contains 16 residues. V was cut by 1 base and J by 2 bases, with 12 bases left in between. Germline V CDR1 and CDR2: SGHNT, YENEEA. The DNA of the CDR3 is TGTGCCAGCAGCTTAGCGGGCAGCGGAGCCTACAATGAGCAGTTCTTC. Translated: CASSLAGSGAYNEQFF.

This clone was detected only a few times. The rearrangement uses TRBV9 and TRBJ2-2; D unresolved. This CDR3 region has 13 residues. Germline V gives CDR1 SGDLS, CDR2 YYNGEE. Between the trimmed V and J ends, which lost 0 bases and 6 bases, there was a span of 6 bases. CDR3 sequence: CASSVDGPGELFF. CDR3 bases: TGTGCCAGCAGCGTAGACGGGCCCGGGGAGCTGTTTTTT.

This rearrangement joins TRBV10-3 to TRBJ1-2, with TRBD1 identical over 11 bases. The germline gives CDR1 ENHRY, CDR2 SYGVKD. CDR3 length: 15 residues. The V gene end was trimmed by 6 bases and the J gene end by 0 bases; junction bases not matched to a gene: 3. This chain's CDR3 is CAIRGQGDSNYGYTF. In DNA, the CDR3 is TGTGCCATCAGGGGACAGGGGGATTCTAACTATGGCTACACCTTC.

The chain carries TRBV11-1 and TRBJ1-2; TRBD1 might be the D (5 bases). The CDR3 sequence is 14 residues long. V lost 3 bases and J lost 2, with 10 bases in between. The germline gives CDR1 SGHAT, CDR2 FQDESV (reference sequence). The CDR3 reads CASSLRQSNYGYTF. The CDR3 DNA reads TGTGCCAGCAGCTTGCGACAGTCAAACTATGGCTACACCTTC. The variable domain in full, completed from reference TRBV11-1 and TRBJ1-2, reads EAEVAQSPRYKITEKSQAVAFWCDPISGHATLYWYRQILGQGPELLVQFQDESVVDDSQLPKDRFSAERLKGVDSTLKIQPAELGDSAMYLCASSLRQSNYGYTFGSGTRLTVV.

The chain is built from TRBV19 and TRBJ1-2; 7 nucleotides match TRBD1. V dropped 3 bases and J dropped 11; count of bases not matched to a gene: 9. The CDR3 covers 13 residues. Germline assignment: CDR1 LNHDA and CDR2 SQIVND (reference sequence). CDR3 in DNA: TGTGCCAGTAGTATGCGGGGGACAGACTGGTACACCTTC. As protein: CASSMRGTDWYTF.

The V gene is TRBV5-1, the J gene TRBJ2-6, with TRBD1 matching 9 bases. The CDR3 runs 18 residues. Germline loops: CDR1 SGHRS, CDR2 YFSETQ. After removal of 4 bases from V and 2 bases from J, the junction contained 10 bases not matched to a gene. DNA of the CDR3: TGCGCCAGCAGCCCCACCCTTACAGGGGGCACTGGGGCCAACGTCCTGACTTTC. Protein product: CASSPTLTGGTGANVLTF.

The rearrangement uses TRBV19 and TRBJ2-1; D may be TRBD1 (6 bases). The CDR3 has 14 residues. V lost 7 bases and J 1 base, leaving 11 bases between the germline ends. CDR1 LNHDA and CDR2 SQIVND come from the germline V gene (reference sequence). The CDR3 protein is CASKQGYSYNEQFF. Here the CDR3 DNA reads TGTGCCAGTAAACAGGGATATTCCTACAATGAGCAGTTCTTC.

V gene TRBV25-1 combines with J gene TRBJ1-3; no clear D gene. The germline CDR1 and CDR2 sequences are MGHDK and SYGVNS. The germline V and J ends were trimmed by 0 bases and 0 bases, with 6 bases remaining between them. CDR3 length: 15 amino acids. This CDR3 is CASSEYMTSGNTIYF. The CDR3 DNA reads as TGTGCCAGCAGTGAATACATGACCTCTGGAAACACCATATATTTT.

This chain uses TRBV11-2 with TRBJ2-5, with 11 nucleotides matching TRBD2. The junction had 7 bases not matched to a gene; V was cut back by 3 bases and J by 4 bases. Looked up from germline, CDR1 is SGHAT and CDR2 is FQNNGV. This CDR3 is 16 amino acids long. CDR3 nucleotide sequence: TGTGCCAGCAGCTTTGTGCTAGCGGGAGGCGGAGAGACCCAGTACTTC. It translates to CASSFVLAGGGETQYF.

The CDR3 bases are TGTGCCTGCCAAACGAGGAGCGGGAGTTCCTACGAGCAGTACTTC. The encoded protein is CACQTRSGSSYEQYF. V and J are TRBV6-1 and TRBJ2-7, with 8 bases aligning to TRBD2. The CDR3 loop spans 15 amino acids. V dropped 11 bases and J dropped 1; count of bases not matched to a gene: 13. CDR1 is MNHNS and CDR2 is SASEGT in the germline V gene.

This clone was seen a single time. The chain employs TRBV2 and TRBJ2-1; D is ambiguous. The CDR3 sequence is 12 residues long. The V end lost 5 bases, the J end lost 4 bases, and 6 bases lay between the germline ends. CDR1 is SNHLY and CDR2 is FYNNEI in the germline V gene. CDR3 sequence reads: CASSLDYNEQFF. As DNA, the CDR3 is TGTGCCAGCAGTCTTGATTACAATGAGCAGTTCTTC.

This clone was recorded once. The CDR3 DNA reads as TGTGCCAGTAGTACTACAGGATACACTGAAGCTTTCTTT. Protein: CASSTTGYTEAFF. The V call is TRBV19, the J call TRBJ1-1, with a tentative D call TRBD1 (5 bases). Germline CDR1 reads LNHDA; CDR2 reads SQIVND (reference sequence). V lost 4 bases, J lost 3 bases, and 9 bases lay in between. The CDR3 contains 13 residues.

This chain's CDR3 is CASKGIYEQYF. CDR3 in DNA: TGTGCCAGCAAGGGGATATACGAGCAGTACTTC. This chain links TRBV25-1 with TRBJ2-5, with TRBD1 as a possible D gene (5 bases). The last part of the DNA fits TRBJ2-7 better; the J call may be wrong. The germline V gene has CDR1 MGHDK and CDR2 SYGVNS. The CDR3 has 11 amino acids.